One and the same sample provided the 8 T cell receptor beta chains below, sequenced in a study of molecular identifiers for immune sequencing clone quantification. TCRdb re-called the PCR reads with MiXCR, one entry per CDR3 protein. Counted here are 90,000 to 120,000 distinct CDR3 sequences, around 33% occurring once; the ten biggest clones make up around 4%. The sample comprised naive CD8+ T cells from blood, with Jurkat cell RNA spiked in. Sample subset: FACS-sorted CD8+CD4-CCR7+CD45RA+ naive T cells. All receptors derive from a human donor in good health. Some libraries in this study had Jurkat cell RNA spiked in.

Concerning this clonotype itself: A much larger clone lies one base from this, so it may be a read error. This chain links TRBV4-3 with TRBJ1-1, with D possibly TRBD1 on 5 matching bases. This CDR3 comprises 12 residues. Germline-derived CDR1 and CDR2 are LGHNA and YSLEER. CDR3 amino acids: CASSQDSVRVLF. Here the CDR3 DNA reads TGCGCCAGCAGCCAAGATTCTGTCAGGGTACTCTTT.

The DNA of the CDR3 is TGCAGTGCTACATCCGGGACAGGGGGCGGCGAGCAGTACTTC. Its translation: CSATSGTGGGEQYF. The rearrangement joins TRBV20-1 to TRBJ2-7; 12 bases fit TRBD1. The CDR3 has 14 amino acids. Germline CDR1 is DFQATT and CDR2 is SNEGSKA (reference sequence). The trim removed 4 bases at V and 6 bases at J, leaving 7 bases unmatched.

J is TRBJ2-3 and V is TRBV20-1; no firm D call. V gave up 1 base and J gave up 2 bases, with 7 bases separating them. From germline, CDR1 is DFQATT and CDR2 SNEGSKA (reference sequence). The CDR3 has 13 residues. The DNA for the CDR3 is TGCAGTGCTAGAGTGGGTCTCACAGATACGCAGTATTTT. Translation: CSARVGLTDTQYF.

To note about this clonotype: Because the CDR3 is missing its conserved closing phenylalanine or tryptophan, this is likely a read error. This rearrangement joins TRBV28 to TRBJ2-5; no definite D call. Germline V gene sequence: CDR1 MDHEN, CDR2 SYDVKM. The ends were cut back, 2 bases at V and 4 bases at J, with 8 bases in the middle. This CDR3 comprises 13 residues. The CDR3 coding sequence is TGTGCCAGCAGTTTACCCAGCCCAGAGACCCAGTACTAC. Translation gives CASSLPSPETQYY.

In this sample, this clonotype turned up many times. The chain is built from TRBV12-3 or TRBV12-4 and TRBJ1-5; 8 bases line up with TRBD1. Unmatched junction bases numbered 5, after V lost 3 bases and J lost 4 bases. This CDR3 comprises 15 residues. CDR3 coding DNA: TGTGCCAGCAGTTTCACGGGACAGGATAATCAGCCCCAGCATTTT. It translates to CASSFTGQDNQPQHF.

The V call is TRBV11-2, the J call TRBJ1-1; TRBD1 agrees at 11 bases. Unmatched junction bases numbered 6, after V lost 8 bases and J lost 7 bases. The CDR3 loop spans 13 amino acids. The germline gives CDR1 SGHAT, CDR2 FQNNGV. The CDR3 region has the DNA TGTGCCAGCGGCTCCGGGACAGGGGGTGAAGCTTTCTTT. Amino acids: CASGSGTGGEAFF.

In this sample, this clonotype turned up many times. V gene TRBV4-3 combines with J gene TRBJ2-7; TRBD1 agrees at 8 bases. Germline-derived CDR1 and CDR2 are LGHNA and YSLEER. With 4 bases clipped from V and 2 bases from J, the junction kept 4 bases outside the gene matches. This CDR3 has 14 amino acids. CDR3 amino acids: CASSPEDRAYEQYF. The CDR3 DNA is TGCGCCAGCAGCCCCGAGGACAGGGCCTACGAGCAGTACTTC.

The V and J genes are TRBV11-2 and TRBJ2-7; 8 bases are shared with TRBD2. This CDR3 is built from 15 residues. Unmatched junction bases numbered 9, after V lost 4 bases and J lost 4 bases. Germline lookup yields CDR1 SGHAT and CDR2 FQNNGV. The CDR3 loop is CASSSSGSKWYEQYF. Here the CDR3 DNA reads TGTGCCAGCAGCTCCAGCGGGAGTAAGTGGTACGAGCAGTACTTC.